What follows describes a single T cell receptor (beta chain). Its antigen remains unidentified. Germline CDR1 is SGHTA and CDR2 is FQGNSA. CDR3 size: 14 residues. The V and J ends lost 3 bases and 4 bases, in that order; junction bases with no gene match: 6. Per the original methods: Sequence data from immunoSEQ were junction-only and lacked quality scores; consequently, filtering differed. Clones were read by immunoSEQ multiplex PCR, and TCRdb kept only the in-frame ones, dropping some. From that table come the V and J calls and clone size; the DNA was used to work out D and trimming. This sample has about half a million clones; less than 85% occur once, and the top ten carry roughly 13%. The sample belongs to a study of shared clonotypes between healthy human individuals. Study results and limitations: Limited genetic and exposure-history diversity came from having few donors. Investigators expected sequencing depth to affect clonotype sharing among donors.

The chain recombines TRBV7-2 with TRBJ2-7; TRBD2 matches 7 bases. This receptor was obtained from a woman aged 40 to 50 in good health. Some clones in this sample may be carry-over from other donors' samples. What was sequenced was PBMCs. The CDR3 is CASSFTSAEYEQYF. DNA of the CDR3: TGTGCCAGCAGCTTCACTAGCGCCGAATACGAGCAGTACTTC.